The source of this TCR beta chain is a study of shared clonotypes between healthy human individuals. As to this clone: Its matching antigen is unknown.

The trim removed 0 bases at V and 4 bases at J, leaving 3 bases unmatched. Germline lookup yields CDR1 KGHSH and CDR2 LQKENI. CDR3 length: 14 residues. Study-level findings and limits: Memory subsets generally showed smaller estimated richness than naive subsets did.

In the authors' workflow: ImmunoSEQ gave junction-only sequences without quality scores, so filtering differed. Assay used: immunoSEQ multiplex PCR; TCRdb lists only in-frame clones, some missing. V, J and clone size were drawn from that table, and D and trimming were deduced from the DNA. The sample includes over a million clones, about 96% of them seen just once. The chain employs TRBV18 and TRBJ2-7, with TRBD2 identical over 7 bases. The clonotype originates from a man aged 30 to 45 in good health. Sample: naive CD4+ T cells sorted from blood. Subset noted: CD45RA+ positively selected. DNA for the CDR3: TGTGCCAGCTCACCACCCTCTAGCGGATACGAGCAGTACTTC. Translating it yields CASSPPSSGYEQYF.